Following are 10 T cell receptor beta chains from one sample sequenced in a study of Tregs in tolerant kidney transplant recipients. Sequencing used immunoSEQ multiplex PCR; TCRdb keeps in-frame clones, though not all of them. The table records about 94,000 clones, more than 85% of them present only once. The sequences come from CD4+ T cells from blood, collected before the transplant. The receptor set was obtained from a human donor who received a combined kidney and bone marrow transplant.

The chain employs TRBV19 and TRBJ1-2; no clear D. V lost 4 bases to trimming and J lost 8 bases, with 8 bases between them. CDR1 and CDR2 (germline): LNHDA, SQIVND (reference sequence). The CDR3 contains 11 residues. CDR3 sequence (DNA): TGTGCCAGTAGTAAGCGCTGGGGCTACACCTTC. It yields the protein CASSKRWGYTF.

The chain joins TRBV18 to TRBJ1-5, with TRBD1 identical over 7 bases. The CDR3 runs 13 residues. From germline, CDR1 is KGHSH and CDR2 LQKENI. The V gene end was trimmed by 3 bases and the J gene end by 7 bases; junction bases not matched to a gene: 3. The CDR3 loop is CASSPETGQPQHF. CDR3 coding DNA: TGTGCCAGCTCACCCGAGACAGGGCAGCCCCAGCATTTT.

The rearrangement joins TRBV28 to TRBJ2-3; tentative D call: TRBD1 (5 bases). Trimming shortened V by 3 bases and J by 2 bases, and 12 bases separated the two germline ends. This CDR3 has 15 residues. The germline V gene encodes CDR1 MDHEN and CDR2 SYDVKM. The CDR3: CASSFGRAVTDTQYF. Here the CDR3 DNA reads TGTGCCAGCAGTTTTGGCAGGGCGGTCACAGATACGCAGTATTTT.

V usage is TRBV19 and J usage is TRBJ2-7; TRBD2 matches at 13 bases. CDR3 size: 15 residues. CDR1 LNHDA and CDR2 SQIVND come from the germline V gene (reference sequence). With V trimmed by 7 bases and J by 6 bases, 9 bases remained unmatched. The CDR3 DNA reads as TGTGCCAGTACCTGGACTAGCGGGAGCAATGGCGAGCAGTACTTC. Translation gives CASTWTSGSNGEQYF.

The V gene is TRBV5-1, the J gene TRBJ2-7, with TRBD2 identical over 8 bases. The germline gives CDR1 SGHRS, CDR2 YFSETQ. Losses at the gene ends were 0 bases for V and 4 bases for J; bases not matched to a gene: 6. This CDR3 is 15 amino acids long. CDR3 loop: CASSLVPREGYEQYF. The CDR3 bases are TGCGCCAGCAGCTTGGTGCCCCGGGAGGGTTACGAGCAGTACTTC. The full variable domain, completed using reference TRBV5-1 and TRBJ2-7, is KAGVTQTPRYLIKTRGQQVTLSCSPISGHRSVSWYQQTPGQGLQFLFEYFSETQRNKGNFPGRFSGRQFSNSRSEMNVSTLELGDSALYLCASSLVPREGYEQYFGPGTRLTVT.

The gene calls are TRBV28 and TRBJ1-2; weak D call: TRBD1 (6 bases). The germline V and J ends were trimmed by 5 bases and 3 bases, with 10 bases remaining between them. The CDR3 runs 13 residues. Germline V lookup: CDR1 MDHEN, CDR2 SYDVKM. CDR3 sequence (DNA): TGTGCCAGCAGTCCAGGACAGCACTATGGCTACACCTTC. Translation gives CASSPGQHYGYTF.

The chain couples TRBV4-1 to TRBJ1-5; D unresolved. CDR1 and CDR2 (germline): MGHRA, YSYEKL. The CDR3 is 15 residues long. V lost 1 base, J lost 2 bases, and 9 bases lay in between. The CDR3 region has the DNA TGCGCCAGCAGCCAAGGCATACGGGGCAATCAGCCCCAGCATTTT. It encodes CASSQGIRGNQPQHF.

The sample holds one count of this clone. This chain joins TRBV7-2 and TRBJ1-3; D call uncertain. Germline assignment: CDR1 SGHTA and CDR2 FQGNSA. Trimming removed 4 bases at V and 2 bases at J, with 12 bases between. CDR3 length: 15 residues. CDR3 DNA: TGTGCCAGCAGCTCCCCCAGGAGGGCTGGAAACACCATATATTTT. Translated, it gives CASSSPRRAGNTIYF.

The chain is built from TRBV5-1 and TRBJ2-7; 7 nucleotides align to TRBD2. Germline loops: CDR1 SGHRS, CDR2 YFSETQ. Trimming at V came to 1 base and at J to 3 bases, leaving 16 bases not matched to a gene. CDR3 length: 18 amino acids. The CDR3 coding sequence is TGCGCCAGCAGCTTGCTTCGCGGGCGACCTACGGGAGGCTACGAGCAGTACTTC. It is translated as CASSLLRGRPTGGYEQYF.

The chain carries TRBV5-3 and TRBJ1-5; tentative D call: TRBD1 (6 bases). TRBV5-3 falls under the ORF class, with uncertain function. The CDR3 has 15 residues. The V end was cut by 0 bases, the J end by 0 bases, with 7 bases between. The CDR3, as DNA: TGTGCCAGAAGCTTGGCAGGGGTTAGCAATCAGCCCCAGCATTTT. Protein product: CARSLAGVSNQPQHF.